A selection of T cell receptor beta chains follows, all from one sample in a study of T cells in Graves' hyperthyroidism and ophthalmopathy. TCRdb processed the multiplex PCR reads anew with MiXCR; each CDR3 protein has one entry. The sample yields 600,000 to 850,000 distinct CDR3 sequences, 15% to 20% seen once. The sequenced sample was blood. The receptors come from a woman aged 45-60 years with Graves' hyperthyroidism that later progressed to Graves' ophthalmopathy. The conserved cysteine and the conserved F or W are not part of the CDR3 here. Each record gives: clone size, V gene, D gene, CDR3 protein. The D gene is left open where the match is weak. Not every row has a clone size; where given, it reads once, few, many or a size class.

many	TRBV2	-	ASSEDRRITHNSPLH
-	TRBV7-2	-	ASSLQPSRVDNEQS
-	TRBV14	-	ASSQGSFRAAF
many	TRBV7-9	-	ASSLGAGNQPQH
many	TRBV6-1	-	ASSEGKFYGYT
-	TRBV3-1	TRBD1	ASSHNDDRANYGYT
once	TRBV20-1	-	SAIIDRISYEQY
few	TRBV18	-	ASSPQGYSTDTQY
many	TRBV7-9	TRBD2	ASSFSGTSGGTDTQY
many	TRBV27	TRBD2	ASSWTSGGFGTDTQY
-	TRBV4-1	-	ASSKKEGAFPTGELF
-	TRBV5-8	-	ASSLGSGTEETQY
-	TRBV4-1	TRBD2	ASSPFGLAGGSYNEQF
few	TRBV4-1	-	ASSQRDGGKNIQY
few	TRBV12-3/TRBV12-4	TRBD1	ASSPQDRVGNEQF
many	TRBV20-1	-	SARGPGNSNQPQH
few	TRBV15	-	ATSGAGSSYEQY
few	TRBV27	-	ASTPSRVGTEAF
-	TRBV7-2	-	ASSLLADGARYTQY
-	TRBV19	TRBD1	ASSIWGQAIRTGELF
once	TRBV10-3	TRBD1	AISEEDRVNEKLF
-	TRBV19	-	ASSIAGRAVYSPLH
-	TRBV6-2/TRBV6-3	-	ASKTAVPTDTQY
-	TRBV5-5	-	ASSLVEGSPLH
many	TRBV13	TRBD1	ASSLGGTGGDDNEKLF
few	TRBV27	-	ASSFTGRADNQPQH
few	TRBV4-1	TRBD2	ASSQTSVSYEQY
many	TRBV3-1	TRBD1	ASSQTGQGVYNEQF
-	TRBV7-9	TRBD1	ASSPVGQGIYEQY
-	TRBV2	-	ASTYGNIQY
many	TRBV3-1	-	ASSPTDSYEQY
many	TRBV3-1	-	ASSPSDGNYGYT
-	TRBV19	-	ASSSRTHANTGELF
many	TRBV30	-	AWSVQVANYGYT
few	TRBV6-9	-	ASSYMADQDQGTQY
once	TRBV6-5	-	ASSYSASEETQY
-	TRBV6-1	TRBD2	ASSERRGVQAGAITDTQY
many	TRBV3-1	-	ASSQQRTVNYGYT
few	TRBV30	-	AWSVDWDFLSSYNSPLH
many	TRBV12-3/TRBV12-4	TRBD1	ASSLGQGGSPLH
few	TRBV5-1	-	ASSAGRGVNEQF
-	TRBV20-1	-	SASTGSPYNSPLH
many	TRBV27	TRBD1	ASQTSGGNQPQH
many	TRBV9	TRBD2	ASSGTSRETQY
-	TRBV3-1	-	ASSHPSYEQY
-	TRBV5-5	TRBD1	ASSWDRGLQPQH